The rows below give T cell receptor beta chains drawn from one sample of a study of T cells in localized non-small cell lung cancer. Some clones are missing from TCRdb's copy, which holds only in-frame ones; the method was immunoSEQ multiplex PCR. The repertoire holds some 22,000 clones, roughly 83% seen once, with around 2.4% in the top ten. Source: peripheral blood, taken before any cancer treatment. The receptor source for this set is a man aged 35-69 years with stage I lung adenocarcinoma. Both conserved end residues are part of each CDR3. Each record gives: V gene, CDR3 length, J gene, D gene, clone size, CDR3 DNA, CDR3 protein. The D gene is left open where the match is weak. For some rows the clone size is stated as once, few or many, or as a class when expanded; others skip it.

v_gene: TRBV7-9
len: 13
j_gene: TRBJ2-1
d_gene: TRBD2
abundance: .
CDR3nt: TGTGCCAGCAGCCTCTGGGAGGGAAATGAGCAGTTCTTC
CDR3aa: CASSLWEGNEQFF

v_gene: TRBV9
len: 14
j_gene: TRBJ1-1
d_gene: TRBD1
abundance: .
CDR3nt: TGTGCCAGCAGCGGAGACAGGGGCGCCGGGGAAGCTTTCTTT
CDR3aa: CASSGDRGAGEAFF

v_gene: TRBV9
len: 14
j_gene: TRBJ1-2
d_gene: .
abundance: .
CDR3nt: TGTGCCAGCAGCGTAGACGGCAGACCCTATGGCTACACCTTC
CDR3aa: CASSVDGRPYGYTF

v_gene: TRBV7-8
len: 16
j_gene: TRBJ1-3
d_gene: TRBD1
abundance: .
CDR3nt: TGTGCCAGCAGCCCGAGAGAGGGGGCATATGGAAACACCATATATTTT
CDR3aa: CASSPREGAYGNTIYF

v_gene: TRBV5-1
len: 15
j_gene: TRBJ2-5
d_gene: TRBD2
abundance: .
CDR3nt: TGCGCCAGCAGCACCTCCTTAGCGGGGAAAGAGACCCAGTACTTC
CDR3aa: CASSTSLAGKETQYF

v_gene: TRBV29-1
len: 14
j_gene: TRBJ2-2
d_gene: TRBD1
abundance: once
CDR3nt: TGCAGCGTTCGACAGGGTGCCAACACCGGGGAGCTGTTTTTT
CDR3aa: CSVRQGANTGELFF

v_gene: TRBV19
len: 15
j_gene: TRBJ2-3
d_gene: .
abundance: .
CDR3nt: TGTGCCAGTAGCCTGGAGGGGCGCCTCACAGATACGCAGTATTTT
CDR3aa: CASSLEGRLTDTQYF

v_gene: TRBV2
len: 13
j_gene: TRBJ2-7
d_gene: .
abundance: .
CDR3nt: TGTGCCAGCAGGTACAGGGCGGGCCCCGAGCAGTACTTC
CDR3aa: CASRYRAGPEQYF

v_gene: TRBV5-1
len: 12
j_gene: TRBJ1-2
d_gene: .
abundance: once
CDR3nt: TGCGCCAGCAGCCGAGAGAGCATGGGCTACACCTTC
CDR3aa: CASSRESMGYTF

v_gene: TRBV2
len: 14
j_gene: TRBJ2-7
d_gene: .
abundance: .
CDR3nt: TGTGCCAGCAGTGTGGTAGAGGGGTCATACGAGCAGTACTTC
CDR3aa: CASSVVEGSYEQYF

v_gene: TRBV6-6
len: 15
j_gene: TRBJ2-3
d_gene: TRBD1
abundance: .
CDR3nt: TGTGCCAGCAATACAGGGGACCCCCCCACAGATACGCAGTATTTT
CDR3aa: CASNTGDPPTDTQYF

v_gene: TRBV7-8
len: 13
j_gene: TRBJ2-1
d_gene: .
abundance: .
CDR3nt: TGTGCCAGCAGACCCGCTAGCAGCAATGAGCAGTTCTTC
CDR3aa: CASRPASSNEQFF

v_gene: TRBV5-1
len: 15
j_gene: TRBJ2-3
d_gene: .
abundance: .
CDR3nt: TGCGCCAGCAAGGCCCGCGGGGCAAGCACAGATACGCAGTATTTT
CDR3aa: CASKARGASTDTQYF

v_gene: TRBV11-2
len: 13
j_gene: TRBJ2-7
d_gene: .
abundance: .
CDR3nt: TGTGCCAGCCGTCTAGCGAGCTCCTACGAGCAGTACTTC
CDR3aa: CASRLASSYEQYF

v_gene: TRBV28
len: 16
j_gene: TRBJ2-1
d_gene: .
abundance: once
CDR3nt: TGTGCCAGCAGTGGCTGGGCAGGGACCACTAACAATGAGCAGTTCTTC
CDR3aa: CASSGWAGTTNNEQFF

v_gene: TRBV7-8
len: 15
j_gene: TRBJ2-5
d_gene: TRBD2
abundance: once
CDR3nt: TGTGCCAGCAGCCACCTAGCGGGGAGATTGGAGACCCAGTACTTC
CDR3aa: CASSHLAGRLETQYF

v_gene: TRBV5-8
len: 13
j_gene: TRBJ2-7
d_gene: .
abundance: .
CDR3nt: TGTGCCAGCAGCTCAGGGTACCCCTACGAGCAGTACTTC
CDR3aa: CASSSGYPYEQYF

v_gene: TRBV13
len: 14
j_gene: TRBJ2-7
d_gene: .
abundance: .
CDR3nt: TGTGCCAGCTCCCCCGGGGGATCGTCCTACGAGCAGTACTTC
CDR3aa: CASSPGGSSYEQYF

v_gene: TRBV5-1
len: 15
j_gene: TRBJ2-7
d_gene: .
abundance: .
CDR3nt: TGCGCCAGCAGCCTGGAAGGGACATTCGGTTACGAGCAGTACTTC
CDR3aa: CASSLEGTFGYEQYF

v_gene: TRBV15
len: 15
j_gene: TRBJ2-5
d_gene: .
abundance: .
CDR3nt: TGTGCCACCAGCAGAGATCTTCAGGCACGGGAGACCCAGTACTTC
CDR3aa: CATSRDLQARETQYF

v_gene: TRBV5-6
len: 15
j_gene: TRBJ2-1
d_gene: TRBD2
abundance: .
CDR3nt: TGTGCCAGCAGCTTGGAGCAGCGGGAGCTCAATGAGCAGTTCTTC
CDR3aa: CASSLEQRELNEQFF

v_gene: TRBV5-4
len: 16
j_gene: TRBJ2-1
d_gene: TRBD2
abundance: .
CDR3nt: TGTGCCAGCAGCTGGGGATGGCTAGCGGGAGGTTATGAGCAGTTCTTC
CDR3aa: CASSWGWLAGGYEQFF

v_gene: TRBV6-6
len: 13
j_gene: TRBJ2-7
d_gene: .
abundance: .
CDR3nt: TGTGCCAGCAGGGAGACTAGGGACTACGAGCAGTACTTC
CDR3aa: CASRETRDYEQYF

v_gene: TRBV29-1
len: 13
j_gene: TRBJ1-2
d_gene: .
abundance: .
CDR3nt: TGCAGCGTTGAAGATGAGGTCTTCTATGGCTACACCTTC
CDR3aa: CSVEDEVFYGYTF

v_gene: TRBV28
len: 13
j_gene: TRBJ2-3
d_gene: TRBD2
abundance: .
CDR3nt: TGTGCCAGCAGTCTAGCGGGTACAGATACGCAGTATTTT
CDR3aa: CASSLAGTDTQYF

v_gene: TRBV6-5
len: 16
j_gene: TRBJ2-2
d_gene: TRBD2
abundance: .
CDR3nt: TGTGCCAGCAGTTACTCTAGCGGGAAGAACACCGGGGAGCTGTTTTTT
CDR3aa: CASSYSSGKNTGELFF

v_gene: TRBV2
len: 18
j_gene: TRBJ2-1
d_gene: TRBD2
abundance: .
CDR3nt: TGTGCCAGCAGTGAATTGGCTAGCGGGGGGCCCCCCTACAATGAGCAGTTCTTC
CDR3aa: CASSELASGGPPYNEQFF

v_gene: TRBV7-2
len: 15
j_gene: TRBJ2-1
d_gene: TRBD2
abundance: .
CDR3nt: TGTGCCAGCAGCCGGGAGGGTAGCTCCTACAATGAGCAGTTCTTC
CDR3aa: CASSREGSSYNEQFF

v_gene: TRBV10-3
len: 15
j_gene: TRBJ2-5
d_gene: .
abundance: .
CDR3nt: TGTGCCATCAGTGGGGGGGACAGACCAGGGAAGACCCAGTACTTC
CDR3aa: CAISGGDRPGKTQYF

v_gene: TRBV19
len: 15
j_gene: TRBJ2-5
d_gene: .
abundance: .
CDR3nt: TGTGCCAGTAGTATAGGTTCTAGCGTTCGAGAGACCCAGTACTTC
CDR3aa: CASSIGSSVRETQYF

v_gene: TRBV28
len: 14
j_gene: TRBJ2-7
d_gene: .
abundance: once
CDR3nt: TGTGCCAGCAGTCTTACAGGGAGTGGTAACGAGCAGTACTTC
CDR3aa: CASSLTGSGNEQYF

v_gene: TRBV7-3
len: 15
j_gene: TRBJ2-1
d_gene: TRBD2
abundance: .
CDR3nt: TGTGCCAGCAGCCCGCTAGCGGGAGGGCTCAATGAGCAGTTCTTC
CDR3aa: CASSPLAGGLNEQFF

v_gene: TRBV6-1
len: 12
j_gene: TRBJ1-2
d_gene: .
abundance: .
CDR3nt: TGTGCCAGCGACAGGACCCCCTATGGCTACACCTTC
CDR3aa: CASDRTPYGYTF

v_gene: TRBV2
len: 14
j_gene: TRBJ1-1
d_gene: .
abundance: .
CDR3nt: TGTGCCAGCGTCGAGGGGCGGATGAACACTGAAGCTTTCTTT
CDR3aa: CASVEGRMNTEAFF

v_gene: TRBV6-5
len: 12
j_gene: TRBJ2-7
d_gene: TRBD2
abundance: .
CDR3nt: TGTGCCGTGCGGGGAGGGAGCTACGAGCAGTACTTC
CDR3aa: CAVRGGSYEQYF

v_gene: TRBV7-9
len: 16
j_gene: TRBJ2-5
d_gene: TRBD2
abundance: once
CDR3nt: TGTGCCAGCAGCTCTGGACTAGCGGGAGCCTCCGAGACCCAGTACTTC
CDR3aa: CASSSGLAGASETQYF

v_gene: TRBV6-1
len: 20
j_gene: TRBJ1-3
d_gene: .
abundance: .
CDR3nt: TGTGCCAGCAGTGCTACCTTGCGGACCCTCAGGGCTTTCTCTGGAAACACCATATATTTT
CDR3aa: CASSATLRTLRAFSGNTIYF

v_gene: TRBV28
len: 17
j_gene: TRBJ2-2
d_gene: TRBD1
abundance: once
CDR3nt: TGTGCCACCCAGCAACCAAACAGGGGAATGGACACCGGGGAGCTGTTTTTT
CDR3aa: CATQQPNRGMDTGELFF

v_gene: TRBV7-6
len: 16
j_gene: TRBJ2-7
d_gene: .
abundance: .
CDR3nt: TGTGCCAGCAGCTTACAGGCGACTTCTAGCTCCTACGAGCAGTACTTC
CDR3aa: CASSLQATSSSYEQYF

v_gene: TRBV7-2
len: 16
j_gene: TRBJ2-1
d_gene: TRBD1
abundance: .
CDR3nt: TGTGCCAGCAGCTTATTCGGTGGGACAGGTGCTAATGAGCAGTTCTTC
CDR3aa: CASSLFGGTGANEQFF

v_gene: TRBV5-5
len: 14
j_gene: TRBJ1-4
d_gene: .
abundance: .
CDR3nt: TGTGCCAGCAGCTTGGAGGGAACCTCCGAAAAACTGTTTTTT
CDR3aa: CASSLEGTSEKLFF

v_gene: TRBV19
len: 14
j_gene: TRBJ1-6
d_gene: TRBD1
abundance: few
CDR3nt: TGTGCCAGTAGTACTTTGGACAGGGCGGCACCCCTCCACTTT
CDR3aa: CASSTLDRAAPLHF

v_gene: TRBV5-4
len: 14
j_gene: TRBJ2-7
d_gene: .
abundance: .
CDR3nt: TGTGCCAGCAGCTTGGGGACAGATGGATACGAGCAGTACTTC
CDR3aa: CASSLGTDGYEQYF

v_gene: TRBV19
len: 14
j_gene: TRBJ1-5
d_gene: .
abundance: .
CDR3nt: TGTGCCAGTGTGGACAGCCAAGGGCATCAGCCCCAGCATTTT
CDR3aa: CASVDSQGHQPQHF

v_gene: TRBV5-6
len: 14
j_gene: TRBJ1-2
d_gene: TRBD1
abundance: .
CDR3nt: TGTGCCAGCAGCTTGAGGGGACAGGGAGCTGGCTACACCTTC
CDR3aa: CASSLRGQGAGYTF

v_gene: TRBV19
len: 14
j_gene: TRBJ2-5
d_gene: TRBD2
abundance: .
CDR3nt: TGTGCCAGTAAGGAGAGCGGGGGGGTGGAGACCCAGTACTTC
CDR3aa: CASKESGGVETQYF

v_gene: TRBV11-3
len: 15
j_gene: TRBJ2-3
d_gene: .
abundance: .
CDR3nt: TGTGCCAGCAGCTTAGATGGCTCGGACACAGATACGCAGTATTTT
CDR3aa: CASSLDGSDTDTQYF

v_gene: TRBV28
len: 11
j_gene: TRBJ2-7
d_gene: TRBD2
abundance: .
CDR3nt: TGTGCCAGCAGCCCGGGAGGAAAGCAGTACTTC
CDR3aa: CASSPGGKQYF

v_gene: TRBV19
len: 15
j_gene: TRBJ2-1
d_gene: TRBD1
abundance: .
CDR3nt: TGTGCCAGTAGTATTGCCCACAGGGGGAACGGTGAGCAGTTCTTC
CDR3aa: CASSIAHRGNGEQFF

v_gene: TRBV6-5
len: 13
j_gene: TRBJ1-2
d_gene: .
abundance: few
CDR3nt: TGTGCCAGCAGTTACGGGAGGCAGGTTGGCTACACCTTC
CDR3aa: CASSYGRQVGYTF

v_gene: TRBV7-7
len: 14
j_gene: TRBJ2-7
d_gene: .
abundance: .
CDR3nt: TGTGCCAGCAGCTCCGAGGGTTCCGTCTACGAGCAGTACTTC
CDR3aa: CASSSEGSVYEQYF

v_gene: TRBV4-1
len: 16
j_gene: TRBJ1-3
d_gene: .
abundance: .
CDR3nt: TGCGCCAGCAGCCAAGGAGCAGGGACTGCTGGAAACACCATATATTTT
CDR3aa: CASSQGAGTAGNTIYF

v_gene: TRBV7-7
len: 13
j_gene: TRBJ1-3
d_gene: .
abundance: few
CDR3nt: TGTGCTAGCAGCTTACAGGCGGGAAACACCATATATTTT
CDR3aa: CASSLQAGNTIYF